This TCR beta chain emerged from a study of monozygotic twins with cystic fibrosis. The germline CDR1 and CDR2 sequences are MNHEY and SVGAGI. The CDR3 loop spans 13 amino acids. V was shortened by 2 bases and J by 1 base, with 6 bases between the two germline ends. The protocol was immunoSEQ multiplex PCR, while the TCRdb copy is restricted to in-frame clones and leaves out a portion. The data hold about 16,000 clones, with about 96% observed a single time. Sequencing input: blood. The receptor comes from a girl aged 2-9 years with cystic fibrosis. The J gene is TRBJ2-7, the V gene TRBV6-5; no clear D gene. CDR3: CASSYDRSYEQYF. For the CDR3, the DNA is TGTGCCAGCAGTTACGACCGTTCCTACGAGCAGTACTTC.